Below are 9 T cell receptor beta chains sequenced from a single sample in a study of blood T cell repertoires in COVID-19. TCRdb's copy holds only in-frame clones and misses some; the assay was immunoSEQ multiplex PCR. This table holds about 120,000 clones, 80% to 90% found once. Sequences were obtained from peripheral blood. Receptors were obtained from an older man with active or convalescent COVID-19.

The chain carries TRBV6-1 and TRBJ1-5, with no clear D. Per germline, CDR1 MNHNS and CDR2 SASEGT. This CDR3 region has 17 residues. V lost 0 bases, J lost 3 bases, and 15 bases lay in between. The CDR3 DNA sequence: TGTGCCAGCAGTGAAGCAAAGGTCCTCGGGTACAATCAGCCCCAGCATTTT. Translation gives CASSEAKVLGYNQPQHF.

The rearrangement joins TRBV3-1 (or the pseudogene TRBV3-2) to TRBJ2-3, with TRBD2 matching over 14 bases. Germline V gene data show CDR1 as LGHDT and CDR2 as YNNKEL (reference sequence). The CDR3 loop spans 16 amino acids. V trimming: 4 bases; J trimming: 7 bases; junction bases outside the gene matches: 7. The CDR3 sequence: CASSLRGLAGANTQYF. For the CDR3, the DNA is TGTGCCAGCAGCCTTCGGGGACTAGCGGGAGCAAATACGCAGTATTTT.

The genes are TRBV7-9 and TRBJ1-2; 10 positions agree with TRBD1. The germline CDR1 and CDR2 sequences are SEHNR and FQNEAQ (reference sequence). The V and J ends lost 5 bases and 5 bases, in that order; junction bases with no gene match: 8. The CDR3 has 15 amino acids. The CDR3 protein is CASSLPWGQGYGYTF. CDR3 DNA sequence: TGTGCCAGCAGCCTCCCTTGGGGACAGGGGTATGGCTACACCTTC.

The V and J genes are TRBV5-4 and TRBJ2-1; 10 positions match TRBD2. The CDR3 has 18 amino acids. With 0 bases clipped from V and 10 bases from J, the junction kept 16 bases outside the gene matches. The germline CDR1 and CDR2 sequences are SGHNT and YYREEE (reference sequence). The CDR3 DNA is TGTGCCAGCAGCTTGGGGCTAGCGGGAGAAGGGTATTATAGGGAGCAGTTCTTC. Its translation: CASSLGLAGEGYYREQFF. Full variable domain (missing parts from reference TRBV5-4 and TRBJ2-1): ETGVTQSPTHLIKTRGQQVTLRCSSQSGHNTVSWYQQALGQGPQFIFQYYREEENGRGNFPPRFSGLQFPNYSSELNVNALELDDSALYLCASSLGLAGEGYYREQFFGPGTRLTVL.

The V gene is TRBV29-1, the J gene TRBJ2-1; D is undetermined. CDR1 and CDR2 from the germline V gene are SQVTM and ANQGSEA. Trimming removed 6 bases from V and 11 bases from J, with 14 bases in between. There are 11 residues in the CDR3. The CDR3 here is CSVVHIAQQFF. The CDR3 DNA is TGCAGCGTCGTTCATATAGCCCAGCAGTTCTTC.

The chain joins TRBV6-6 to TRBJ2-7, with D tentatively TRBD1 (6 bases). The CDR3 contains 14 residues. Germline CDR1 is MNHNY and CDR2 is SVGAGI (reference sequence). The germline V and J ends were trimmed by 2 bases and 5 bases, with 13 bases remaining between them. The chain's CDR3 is CASSYENRANEQYF. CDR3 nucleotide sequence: TGTGCCAGCAGTTACGAAAACAGGGCTAACGAGCAGTACTTC.

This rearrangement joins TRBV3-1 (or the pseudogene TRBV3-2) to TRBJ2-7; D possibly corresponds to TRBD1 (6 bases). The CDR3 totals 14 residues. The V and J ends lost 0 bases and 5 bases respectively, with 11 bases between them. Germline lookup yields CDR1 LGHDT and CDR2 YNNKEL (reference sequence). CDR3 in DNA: TGTGCCAGCAGCCAAGAAGGCAGGGGTCACGAGCAGTACTTC. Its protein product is CASSQEGRGHEQYF.

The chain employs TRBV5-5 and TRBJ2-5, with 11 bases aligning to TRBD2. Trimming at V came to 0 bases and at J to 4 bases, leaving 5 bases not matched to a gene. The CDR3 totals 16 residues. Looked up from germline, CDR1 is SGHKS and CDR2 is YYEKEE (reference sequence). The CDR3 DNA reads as TGTGCCAGCAGCTTGGGACTAGCGGGGATAGGAGAGACCCAGTACTTC. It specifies CASSLGLAGIGETQYF.

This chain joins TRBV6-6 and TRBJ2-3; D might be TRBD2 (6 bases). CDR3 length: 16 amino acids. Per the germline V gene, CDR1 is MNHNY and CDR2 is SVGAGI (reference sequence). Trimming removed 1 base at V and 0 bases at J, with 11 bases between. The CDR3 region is CASSYLGSGSTDTQYF. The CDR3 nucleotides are TGTGCCAGCAGTTACTTGGGTAGCGGAAGCACAGATACGCAGTATTTT.